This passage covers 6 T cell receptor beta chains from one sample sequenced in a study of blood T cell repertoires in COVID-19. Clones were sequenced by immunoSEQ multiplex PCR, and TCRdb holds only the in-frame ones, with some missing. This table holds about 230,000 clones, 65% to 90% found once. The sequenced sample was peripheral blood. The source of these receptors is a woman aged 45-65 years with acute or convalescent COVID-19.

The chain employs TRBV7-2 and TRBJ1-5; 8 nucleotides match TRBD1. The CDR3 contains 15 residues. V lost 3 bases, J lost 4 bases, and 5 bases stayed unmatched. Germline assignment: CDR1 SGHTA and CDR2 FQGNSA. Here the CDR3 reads CASSLSRDRNQPQHF. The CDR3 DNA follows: TGTGCCAGCAGCTTGTCCCGGGACAGGAATCAGCCCCAGCATTTT. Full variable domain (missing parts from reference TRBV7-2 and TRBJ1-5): GAGVSQSPSNKVTEKGKDVELRCDPISGHTALYWYRQSLGQGLEFLIYFQGNSAPDKSGLPSDRFSAERTGGSVSTLTIQRTQQEDSAVYLCASSLSRDRNQPQHFGDGTRLSIL.

CDR3 DNA: TGCGCCAGCAGCTTTCTACCGGGACTAGCGATACAGGAGACCCAGTACTTC. This codes for CASSFLPGLAIQETQYF. This chain links TRBV5-1 with TRBJ2-5; TRBD2 aligns across 10 bases. This CDR3 comprises 17 residues. The germline V gene encodes CDR1 SGHRS and CDR2 YFSETQ. The J segment lost 5 bases and the V segment lost 2 bases, leaving 12 bases of the junction unmatched.

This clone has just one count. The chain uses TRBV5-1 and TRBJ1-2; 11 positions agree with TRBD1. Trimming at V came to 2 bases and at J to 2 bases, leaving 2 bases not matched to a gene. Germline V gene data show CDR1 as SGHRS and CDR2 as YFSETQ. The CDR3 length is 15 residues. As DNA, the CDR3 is TGCGCCAGCAGCTTCGGACAGGGGGCGAACTATGGCTACACCTTC. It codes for CASSFGQGANYGYTF.

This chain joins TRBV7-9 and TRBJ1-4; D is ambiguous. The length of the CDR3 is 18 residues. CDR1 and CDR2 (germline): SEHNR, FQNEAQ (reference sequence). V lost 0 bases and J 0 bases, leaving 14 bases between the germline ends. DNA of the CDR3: TGTGCCAGCAGCTTAGCGAGGCAGAAGTTTGCAACTAATGAAAAACTGTTTTTT. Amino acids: CASSLARQKFATNEKLFF.

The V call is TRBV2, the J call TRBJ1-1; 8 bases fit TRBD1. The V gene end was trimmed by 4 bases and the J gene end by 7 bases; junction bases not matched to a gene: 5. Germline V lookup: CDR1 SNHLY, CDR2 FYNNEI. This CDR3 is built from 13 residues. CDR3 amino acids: CASSGQGKIEAFF. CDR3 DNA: TGTGCCAGCAGTGGACAGGGGAAAATTGAAGCTTTCTTT.

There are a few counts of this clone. The CDR3 is CASNNPGTGENTGELFF. CDR3 sequence (DNA): TGTGCCAGCAACAACCCCGGGACAGGGGAAAACACCGGGGAGCTGTTTTTT. V is TRBV5-6 and J is TRBJ2-2, with 10 positions matching TRBD1. Germline V CDR1 and CDR2: SGHDT, YYEEEE. This CDR3 has 17 amino acids. V lost 6 bases to trimming and J lost 2 bases; unmatched junction nucleotides: 10. The full variable domain, completed using reference TRBV5-6 and TRBJ2-2, is DAGVTQSPTHLIKTRGQQVTLRCSPKSGHDTVSWYQQALGQGPQFIFQYYEEEERQRGNFPDRFSGHQFPNYSSELNVNALLLGDSALYLCASNNPGTGENTGELFFGEGSRLTVL.